A single sample gave rise to the 15 T cell receptor beta chains below, sequenced in a study of shared clonotypes between healthy human individuals (dated by TCRdb to about 2020). The library was generated by the immunoSEQ multiplex PCR assay. This is the immuneACCESS table as TCRdb keeps it, with only in-frame sequences that have V and J called. A part of the clones is gone; compared with another copy, unresolved V genes explain less than half, and the rest is unexplained. The sample table lists approximately 640,000 clones, less than 95% of them with a count of one. The ten largest clones represent approximately 35% of the sample. Sequenced sample: memory CD8+ T cells from PBMCs. The intended sense of this specimen's cell subset or site label: CD45RO+ cells pooled with CCR7-negative TemRA cells. These receptors originate from a man aged 18 to 30 in good health. Some clones in this sample may be carry-over from other donors' samples.

The V gene is TRBV5-4, the J gene TRBJ2-7; D is unresolved. The V end lost 4 bases, the J end lost 2 bases, and 7 bases lay between the germline ends. Looked up from germline, CDR1 is SGHNT and CDR2 is YYREEE (reference sequence). The CDR3 is made up of 12 amino acids. The CDR3 DNA reads TGTGCCAGCAGCCTTAGCCCCTACGAGCAGTACTTC. Protein: CASSLSPYEQYF.

Details on this clone: The sample contains more than one DNA sequence encoding this CDR3. The rearrangement links TRBV9 to TRBJ2-1; possible D gene TRBD1, 6 bases. V was pared by 2 bases and J by 0 bases, with 9 bases between. The length of the CDR3 is 15 residues. In germline, CDR1 is SGDLS, CDR2 YYNGEE. CDR3 DNA sequence: TGTGCCAGCAGCGTTTCAGGGGTCTCCTACAATGAGCAGTTCTTC. It encodes CASSVSGVSYNEQFF.

The rearrangement uses TRBV11-2 and TRBJ1-2, with D perhaps TRBD1 (5 bases). V was trimmed by 5 bases and J by 1 base, leaving 11 bases between them. The CDR3 totals 14 residues. Germline CDR1 and CDR2: SGHAT and FQNNGV. The CDR3 protein is CASSGARDNYGYTF. The CDR3 nucleotides read TGTGCCAGCAGCGGAGCCAGGGATAACTATGGCTACACCTTC.

This chain uses TRBV27 with TRBJ2-2; D might be TRBD1 or TRBD2, each matching 6 bases. The CDR3 length is 15 residues. Trimming shortened V by 3 bases and J by 7 bases, and 15 bases separated the two germline ends. CDR1 and CDR2 from the germline V gene are MNHEY and SMNVEV (reference sequence). The CDR3 DNA reads as TGTGCCAGCAGTTTTTACAGGGAGGATAGCGGGGAGCTGTTTTTT. It codes for CASSFYREDSGELFF.

The gene calls are TRBV27 and TRBJ2-3, with D uncertain. CDR3 size: 15 residues. Trimming left V 5 bases short and J 0 bases short, with 12 bases between. The germline CDR1 and CDR2 sequences are MNHEY and SMNVEV (reference sequence). CDR3 loop: CASSHQISSTDTQYF. CDR3 DNA: TGTGCCAGCAGTCACCAGATTTCTAGCACAGATACGCAGTATTTT.

The chain recombines TRBV6-1 with TRBJ2-1; no definite D call. The V gene's germline CDR1 is MNHNS and CDR2 SASEGT. V lost 0 bases and J lost 5, with 11 bases in between. This CDR3 has 15 residues. For the CDR3, the DNA is TGTGCCAGCAGTGAAGCGCTTCGAACAAACAATGAGCAGTTCTTC. This gives the protein CASSEALRTNNEQFF.

V and J are TRBV29-1 and TRBJ2-5, with TRBD1 matching over 7 bases. Looked up from germline, CDR1 is SQVTM and CDR2 is ANQGSEA. The V and J ends lost 5 bases and 4 bases, in that order; junction bases with no gene match: 4. This CDR3 has 12 amino acids. The CDR3 sequence is CSVYNRGETQYF. In DNA form, the CDR3 reads TGCAGCGTTTACAACAGGGGAGAGACCCAGTACTTC.

The chain joins TRBV5-5 to TRBJ2-5, with D unresolved. The CDR3 covers 11 residues. V dropped 4 bases and J dropped 2 bases, with 3 bases sitting between them. Germline CDR1 SGHKS, CDR2 YYEKEE (reference sequence). In DNA, the CDR3 is TGTGCCAGCAGCCTTCAAGAGACCCAGTACTTC. Translation gives CASSLQETQYF.

The rearrangement links TRBV9 to TRBJ2-7; possible D gene TRBD1, 5 bases. This CDR3 comprises 13 residues. Germline V lookup: CDR1 SGDLS, CDR2 YYNGEE. Trimming pared 3 bases from V and 5 bases from J, leaving 12 bases between. CDR3 DNA sequence: TGTGCCAGCAGCGGGTCCGGCAGGGACGAGCAGTACTTC. The encoded protein is CASSGSGRDEQYF. Variable domain in full (rest from reference TRBV9 and TRBJ2-7): DSGVTQTPKHLITATGQRVTLRCSPRSGDLSVYWYQQSLDQGLQFLIQYYNGEERAKGNILERFSAQQFPDLHSELNLSSLELGDSALYFCASSGSGRDEQYFGPGTRLTVT.

The chain is built from TRBV19 and TRBJ1-2, with 7 nucleotides matching TRBD1. CDR3 length equals 16 residues. Germline V gives CDR1 LNHDA, CDR2 SQIVND (reference sequence). J was trimmed by 5 bases and V by 8 bases; bases with no gene match: 17. The CDR3 is CASAILPGQSTYGYTF. DNA of the CDR3: TGTGCCAGTGCAATCCTACCGGGACAGAGTACATATGGCTACACCTTC.

The J gene is TRBJ2-7, the V gene TRBV27; the D is unclear. The CDR3 sequence is 14 residues long. The V end lost 2 bases, the J end lost 6 bases, and 14 bases lay between the germline ends. Per the germline V gene, CDR1 is MNHEY and CDR2 is SMNVEV (reference sequence). CDR3 region: CASSLTARVGEQYF. The CDR3 coding sequence is TGTGCCAGCAGTTTAACAGCCCGAGTAGGCGAGCAGTACTTC.

The chain combines TRBV2 with TRBJ1-1, with D hard to call. The CDR3 has 14 residues. V was clipped by 6 bases and J by 0 bases, with 11 bases between them. Germline loops: CDR1 SNHLY, CDR2 FYNNEI. The CDR3 DNA reads TGTGCCAGCAGCCCGAGGCTAATGAACACTGAAGCTTTCTTT. Amino acids: CASSPRLMNTEAFF. Based on the CDR3 plus reference TRBV2 and TRBJ1-1, the full variable domain is EPEVTQTPSHQVTQMGQEVILRCVPISNHLYFYWYRQILGQKVEFLVSFYNNEISEKSEIFDDQFSVERPDGSNFTLKIRSTKLEDSAMYFCASSPRLMNTEAFFGQGTRLTVV.

This clone was picked up one time. The V and J genes are TRBV27 and TRBJ1-4, with TRBD1 identical over 9 bases. Germline V gives CDR1 MNHEY, CDR2 SMNVEV (reference sequence). V was pared by 5 bases and J by 7 bases, with 11 bases of the junction left unmatched. This CDR3 is 16 amino acids long. The CDR3: CASSLSGTGLAEKLFF. The CDR3 coding sequence is TGTGCCAGCAGTCTCTCTGGGACAGGGCTCGCTGAAAAACTGTTTTTT.

The CDR3 DNA sequence: TGTGCCAGCAGCATCAGCGGGACCGGGAATCAGCCCCAGCATTTT. This codes for CASSISGTGNQPQHF. V and J are TRBV9 and TRBJ1-5; possible D gene TRBD1, 5 bases. This CDR3 region has 15 residues. The ends were cut back, 4 bases at V and 4 bases at J, with 15 bases in the middle. The germline CDR1 and CDR2 sequences are SGDLS and YYNGEE.

This chain links TRBV30 with TRBJ1-6; no firm D call. The CDR3 has 16 amino acids. Trimming pared 4 bases from V and 2 bases from J, leaving 15 bases between. Germline CDR1 is GTSNPN and CDR2 is SVGIG (reference sequence). CDR3 in DNA: TGTGCCTGGATGGATTCCCCGGGGACCTATAATTCACCCCTCCACTTT. Translated: CAWMDSPGTYNSPLHF.